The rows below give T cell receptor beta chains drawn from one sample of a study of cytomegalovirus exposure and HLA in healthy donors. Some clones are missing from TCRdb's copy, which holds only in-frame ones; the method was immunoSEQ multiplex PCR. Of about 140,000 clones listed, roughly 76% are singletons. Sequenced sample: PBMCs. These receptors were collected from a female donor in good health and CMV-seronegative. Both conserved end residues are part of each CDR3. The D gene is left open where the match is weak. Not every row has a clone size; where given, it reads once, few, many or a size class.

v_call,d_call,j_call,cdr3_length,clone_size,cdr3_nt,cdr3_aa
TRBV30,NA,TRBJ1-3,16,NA,TGTGCCTGGAGTCTGTCCTCCCCAGGAACTGGAAACACCATATATTTT,CAWSLSSPGTGNTIYF
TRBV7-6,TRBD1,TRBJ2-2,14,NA,TGTGCCAGCAGCTCGGGACAGCACACCGGGGAGCTGTTTTTT,CASSSGQHTGELFF
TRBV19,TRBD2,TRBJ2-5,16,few,TGTGCCAGTAGTAAAGGACTAGCGGGAGGTGTAGAGACCCAGTACTTC,CASSKGLAGGVETQYF
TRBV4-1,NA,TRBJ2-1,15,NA,TGCGCCAGCAGCCAAGATTTTACAGGGCTTGATGAGCAGTTCTTC,CASSQDFTGLDEQFF
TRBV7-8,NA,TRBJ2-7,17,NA,TGTGCCAGCAGCTTAGATGGCTTAAGTATTTTTTCCTACGAGCAGTACTTC,CASSLDGLSIFSYEQYF
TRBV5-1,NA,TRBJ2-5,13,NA,TGCGCCAGCAGCTTGGACAGGTCGGAGACCCAGTACTTC,CASSLDRSETQYF
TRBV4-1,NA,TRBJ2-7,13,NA,TGCGCCAGCAGCCAGACAGGCTTGAGGGAGCAGTACTTC,CASSQTGLREQYF
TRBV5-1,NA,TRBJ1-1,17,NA,TGCGCCAGCAGCTTGGCCCGTTCGGACAGACTGAACACTGAAGCTTTCTTT,CASSLARSDRLNTEAFF
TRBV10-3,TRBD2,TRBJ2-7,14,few,TGTGCCATCGGCAGCGGGAGGGCCTCCTACGAGCAGTACTTC,CAIGSGRASYEQYF
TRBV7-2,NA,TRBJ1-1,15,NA,TGTGCCAGCAGCCCCCAGGGCAGATTAAACACTGAAGCTTTCTTT,CASSPQGRLNTEAFF
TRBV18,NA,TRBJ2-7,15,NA,TGTGCCAGCTCACCCGACTGGGGAGGTGTCCACGAGCAGTACTTC,CASSPDWGGVHEQYF
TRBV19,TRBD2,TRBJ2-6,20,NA,TGTGCCAGCTCTCTCTGGGGGGGGACCCGAACAAGCTCTGGGGCCAACGTCCTGACTTTC,CASSLWGGTRTSSGANVLTF
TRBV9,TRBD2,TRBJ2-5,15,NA,TGTGCCAGCAGCGTAGCTACGGGGGGGAAGGAGACCCAGTACTTC,CASSVATGGKETQYF
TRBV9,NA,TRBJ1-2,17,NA,TGTGCCAGCAGCGTAGACTGGAGGGGCGAACCTAACTATGGCTACACCTTC,CASSVDWRGEPNYGYTF
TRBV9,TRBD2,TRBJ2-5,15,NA,TGTGCCAGCAGCGTAGTAGTGGGAGGGCAAGAGACCCAGTACTTC,CASSVVVGGQETQYF
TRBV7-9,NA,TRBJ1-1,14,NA,TGTGCCAGCAGCTTACCTGGCCCGAACACTGAAGCTTTCTTT,CASSLPGPNTEAFF
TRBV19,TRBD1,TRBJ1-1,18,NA,TGTGCCAGTAGTATAGAAACAAGAGGCAGGGGGCGCGCCGGTGAAGCTTTCTTT,CASSIETRGRGRAGEAFF
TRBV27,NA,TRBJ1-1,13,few,TGTGCCAGCAGTACGTCAGGTATCCCCGAAGCTTTCTTT,CASSTSGIPEAFF
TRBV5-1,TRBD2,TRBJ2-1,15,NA,TGCGCCAGCAGCTTTGGGCGGGGGGTTGTCAATGAGCAGTTCTTC,CASSFGRGVVNEQFF
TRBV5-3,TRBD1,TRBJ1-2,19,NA,TGTGCCAGAAGCTACGAACCAACAGGGGAGAGGTTCGTCTGGTATGGCTACACCTTC,CARSYEPTGERFVWYGYTF
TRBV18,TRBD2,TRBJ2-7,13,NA,TGTGCCAGCTCACCCGGGACTAGCAGAGAACCCTTCTTC,CASSPGTSREPFF
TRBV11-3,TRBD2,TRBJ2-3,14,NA,TGTGCCAGCAGCCCTAGCGGGAGGGGAGATACGCAGTATTTT,CASSPSGRGDTQYF
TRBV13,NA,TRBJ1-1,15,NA,TGTGCCAGCAGCCTGCAAGGTTCAGGGGACACTGAAGCTTTCTTT,CASSLQGSGDTEAFF
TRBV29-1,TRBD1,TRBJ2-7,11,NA,TGCAGCGTTGCGACAGGGTTCGAGCAGTACTTC,CSVATGFEQYF
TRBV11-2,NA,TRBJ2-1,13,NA,TGTGCCAGCAGCCTCCAGGGTCACAATGAGCAGTTCTTC,CASSLQGHNEQFF
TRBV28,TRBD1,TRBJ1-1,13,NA,TGTGCCAGCAGTTTACCAGGGGGCACTGAAGCTTTCTTT,CASSLPGGTEAFF
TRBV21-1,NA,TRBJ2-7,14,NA,TGTGCCAGCAGCCTCCGGGACAACTCCTACGAGCAGTACTTC,CASSLRDNSYEQYF
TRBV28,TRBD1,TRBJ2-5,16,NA,TGTGCCAGCAGTTTATTAGACAGGGGGCGAGCAGAGACCCAGTACTTC,CASSLLDRGRAETQYF
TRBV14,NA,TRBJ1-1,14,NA,TGTGCCAGCAGCCCCTACCCCCGGAACACTGAAGCTTTCTTT,CASSPYPRNTEAFF
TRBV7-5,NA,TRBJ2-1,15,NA,TGTGCCAGAAGCGCCAGACTAGCGGGATACAATGAGCAGTTCTTC,CARSARLAGYNEQFF
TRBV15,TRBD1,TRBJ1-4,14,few,TGTGCCACCAGCAGTGACAGGGGGCATGAAAAACTGTTTTTT,CATSSDRGHEKLFF
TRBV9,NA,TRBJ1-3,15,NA,TGTGCCAGCAGCGTAGGAGGAGGGGCAGTGGACACCATATATTTT,CASSVGGGAVDTIYF
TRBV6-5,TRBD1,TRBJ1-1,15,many,TGTGCCAGCAGTGTAGGACAGGGGGCGAGCACTGAAGCTTTCTTT,CASSVGQGASTEAFF
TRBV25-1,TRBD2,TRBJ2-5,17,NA,TGTGCCAGCAGTGAATCCCGTAGCGGGAGGGCCGGGGAGACCCAGTACTTC,CASSESRSGRAGETQYF
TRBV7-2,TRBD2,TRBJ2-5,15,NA,TGTGCCAGCAGCCTGCCGCTAGCGGGCGGGGAGACCCAGTACTTC,CASSLPLAGGETQYF
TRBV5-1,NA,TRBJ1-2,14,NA,TGCGCCAGCAGCTTGGAGCAGGGCCTCGGCGGCTACACCTTC,CASSLEQGLGGYTF
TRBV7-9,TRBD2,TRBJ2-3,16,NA,TGTGCCAGCAGCCCACTGCGGGGGGGCACACCGGATACGCAGTATTTT,CASSPLRGGTPDTQYF
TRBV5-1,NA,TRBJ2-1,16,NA,TGCGCCAGCAGCTTGTCGGGGATTTTCCCCTACAATGAGCAGTTCTTC,CASSLSGIFPYNEQFF
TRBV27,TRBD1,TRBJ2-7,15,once,TGTGCCAGCAGAGAACAGGGGGCTTTAAACTACGAGCAGTACTTC,CASREQGALNYEQYF
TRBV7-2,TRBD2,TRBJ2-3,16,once,TGTGCCAGCAGCTCTCTAGCGGGATCTGTTACAGATACGCAGTATTTT,CASSSLAGSVTDTQYF
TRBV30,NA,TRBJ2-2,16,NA,TGTGCCTGGAGTGTAAGGGGCAGTCTGAACACCGGGGAGCTGTTTTTT,CAWSVRGSLNTGELFF
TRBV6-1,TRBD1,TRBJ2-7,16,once,TGTGCCAGCAGTGAAAGGACAGGGGGCGCGTTCTACGAGCAGTACTTC,CASSERTGGAFYEQYF